A selection of T cell receptor beta chains follows, all from one sample in a study of blood T cell repertoires in COVID-19. Libraries were prepared by immunoSEQ multiplex PCR; TCRdb keeps only in-frame clonotypes and omits some of them. This sample has about 190,000 clones, with approximately 91% found just once. What was sequenced was peripheral blood. All receptors derive from a man under 40 with acute or convalescent COVID-19. The CDR3 runs from the conserved cysteine through the conserved F or W. The D gene is left open where the match is weak. A row's size may be missing; if present it is once, few, many or a size class.

>TRBJ2-2|-|TRBV4-2|-
CASSQVSGHTGELFF
TGTGCCAGCAGCCAAGTTAGCGGTCACACCGGGGAGCTGTTTTTT
>TRBJ2-5|-|TRBV5-1|TRBD1
CASSRGGQPNQETQYF
TGCGCCAGCTCGCGTGGGGGACAGCCTAACCAAGAGACCCAGTACTTC
>TRBJ1-2|-|TRBV27|-
CASSSVETGYGYTF
TGTGCCAGCAGTTCCGTCGAAACAGGGTACGGCTACACCTTC
>TRBJ2-2|-|TRBV4-2|-
CASSQDFRGTGELFF
TGTGCCAGCAGCCAAGATTTCCGGGGGACCGGGGAGCTGTTTTTT
>TRBJ2-3|-|TRBV19|TRBD2
CASTRTSGRARPDTQYF
TGTGCCAGTACCCGGACTAGCGGGAGGGCCCGGCCAGATACGCAGTATTTT
>TRBJ2-5|-|TRBV28|TRBD2
CASAPGLEGQTQYF
TGTGCCAGCGCTCCGGGACTAGAGGGCCAGACCCAGTACTTC
>TRBJ1-4|-|TRBV28|-
CASSLTGRVEKLFF
TGTGCCAGCAGTTTAACAGGGAGGGTTGAAAAACTGTTTTTT
>TRBJ1-5|-|TRBV11-2|TRBD1
CASSFQGDQPQHF
TGTGCCAGCAGCTTCCAGGGGGATCAGCCCCAGCATTTT
>TRBJ2-1|-|TRBV5-6|TRBD1
CASSLYGQGSHEQFF
TGTGCCAGCAGCTTGTATGGACAGGGTAGCCATGAGCAGTTCTTC
>TRBJ2-7|-|TRBV15|-
CATSRDRGQYEQYF
TGTGCCACCAGCAGAGATCGAGGGCAGTACGAGCAGTACTTC
>TRBJ2-2|few|TRBV19|-
CASSIGSGYTGELFF
TGTGCCAGTAGTATAGGAAGCGGGTACACCGGGGAGCTGTTTTTT
>TRBJ2-1|-|TRBV24-1|TRBD1
CATSDRDRGRSEQFF
TGTGCCACCAGTGATCGGGACAGGGGGCGAAGTGAGCAGTTCTTC
>TRBJ2-5|-|TRBV3-1/TRBV3-2|-
CASSRTGAEWETQYF
TGTGCCAGCAGCCGAACAGGAGCCGAGTGGGAGACCCAGTACTTC
>TRBJ2-7|-|TRBV28|TRBD1
CASSLAGQGGGEQYF
TGTGCCAGCAGTCTAGCGGGACAGGGGGGAGGGGAGCAGTACTTC
>TRBJ1-3|-|TRBV30|-
CAWRDNLAWVGNTIYF
TGTGCCTGGAGAGACAACCTGGCTTGGGTCGGAAACACCATATATTTT
>TRBJ2-7|-|TRBV6-5|TRBD1
CASSSRGQTYEQYF
TGTGCCAGCAGTTCCAGGGGGCAGACCTACGAGCAGTACTTC
>TRBJ2-5|-|TRBV7-9|TRBD2
CASSGTSGGAETQYF
TGTGCCAGCAGCGGGACTAGCGGGGGGGCGGAGACCCAGTACTTC
>TRBJ2-7|-|TRBV3-1/TRBV3-2|TRBD2
CASSQDIGTSSYEQYF
TGTGCCAGCAGCCAAGATATAGGGACTAGCTCCTACGAGCAGTACTTC
>TRBJ2-1|-|TRBV5-4|-
CASSFASKNEQFF
TGTGCCAGCAGCTTTGCCAGTAAGAATGAGCAGTTCTTC
>TRBJ2-3|-|TRBV11-2|TRBD2
CASSLHSGGELGTQYF
TGTGCCAGCAGCTTACATAGCGGGGGGGAGCTTGGTACGCAGTATTTT
>TRBJ2-3|-|TRBV5-4|-
CASSQAERWSF
TGTGCCAGCAGCCAAGCGGAGCGTTGGAGTTTT
>TRBJ1-3|few|TRBV2|-
CASRAGGPGNTIYF
TGTGCCAGCAGAGCCGGCGGTCCCGGAAACACCATATATTTT
>TRBJ1-1|-|TRBV3-1/TRBV3-2|-
CASSQDLFTEAFF
TGTGCCAGCAGCCAAGATCTGTTCACTGAAGCTTTCTTT
>TRBJ1-5|once|TRBV24-1|-
CATSDYSNQPQHF
TGTGCCACCAGTGACTATAGCAATCAGCCCCAGCATTTT
>TRBJ1-6|few|TRBV6-4|-
CASSEFENSPLHF
TGTGCCAGCAGTGAGTTTGAGAATTCACCCCTCCACTTT
>TRBJ1-3|-|TRBV28|TRBD1
CASTLPGTGGAREIYF
TGTGCCAGCACTTTACCCGGGACAGGGGGCGCAAGAGAAATATATTTT
>TRBJ1-5|-|TRBV6-5|-
CASSLRTGRDQHF
TGTGCCAGCAGCCTCCGCACCGGCCGGGACCAGCATTTT
>TRBJ1-1|-|TRBV7-9|TRBD1
CASSLWDRGMNTEAFF
TGTGCCAGCAGCTTATGGGACAGGGGAATGAACACTGAAGCTTTCTTT
>TRBJ1-1|-|TRBV5-4|-
CASSFLPTGNTEAFF
TGTGCCAGCAGCTTCCTTCCCACAGGGAACACTGAAGCTTTCTTT
>TRBJ1-2|few|TRBV28|TRBD1
CASSLYGQGGGYTF
TGTGCCAGCAGTCTTTATGGACAGGGGGGTGGCTACACCTTC
>TRBJ1-5|-|TRBV5-4|TRBD1
CASSSHWTGYNQPQHF
TGTGCCAGCAGCTCCCATTGGACAGGGTACAATCAGCCCCAGCATTTT
>TRBJ2-2|-|TRBV5-5|-
CASSLNAGPVGWELFF
TGTGCCAGCAGCTTGAATGCGGGCCCCGTGGGCTGGGAGCTGTTTTTT
>TRBJ1-4|-|TRBV2|-
CASSDPPGQEKLFF
TGTGCCAGCAGTGACCCACCAGGGCAGGAAAAACTGTTTTTT
>TRBJ1-6|-|TRBV25-1|-
CASSAWTGLSSLHF
TGTGCCAGCAGTGCCTGGACGGGACTTTCGTCCCTCCACTTT
>TRBJ2-1|once|TRBV5-1|TRBD2
CASSLGTSGSLSEQFF
TGCGCCAGCAGCCTAGGGACTAGCGGGAGTCTCAGTGAGCAGTTCTTC
>TRBJ2-5|-|TRBV16|TRBD1
CASSPYPPGGRETQYF
TGTGCCAGCAGCCCCTACCCCCCAGGGGGCAGGGAGACCCAGTACTTC
>TRBJ1-1|-|TRBV18|-
CASSRNKGMNTEAFF
TGTGCCAGCTCCCGCAATAAGGGGATGAACACTGAAGCTTTCTTT
>TRBJ2-1|-|TRBV4-1|-
CASSQAPRGNEQFF
TGCGCCAGCAGCCAAGCCCCTCGAGGCAATGAGCAGTTCTTC
>TRBJ2-7|-|TRBV6-5|TRBD2
CASSSSGSNSYEQYF
TGTGCCAGCAGTTCAAGCGGGAGTAACTCCTACGAGCAGTACTTC
>TRBJ2-4|-|TRBV2|-
CASTVEAKNIQYF
TGTGCCAGCACGGTCGAAGCCAAAAACATTCAGTACTTC
>TRBJ2-2|-|TRBV25-1|-
CASSEYLSRLFF
TGTGCCAGCAGTGAATACTTGAGTCGGCTGTTTTTT
>TRBJ2-5|-|TRBV28|-
CASTSSETQYF
TGTGCCAGCACCTCCTCAGAGACCCAGTACTTC
>TRBJ2-7|-|TRBV5-6|TRBD2
CASSRGTTYEQYF
TGTGCCAGCAGCCGGGGGACTACCTACGAGCAGTACTTC
>TRBJ2-2|few|TRBV11-3|-
CASSWEAAANTGELFF
TGTGCCAGCAGCTGGGAAGCGGCAGCGAACACCGGGGAGCTGTTTTTT
>TRBJ1-6|-|TRBV3-1/TRBV3-2|-
CASSSPLSPLHF
TGTGCCAGCAGCTCTCCCCTCTCACCCCTCCACTTT
>TRBJ2-5|-|TRBV7-9|-
CASSYSGTQYF
TGTGCCAGCAGCTACTCTGGGACCCAGTACTTC
>TRBJ2-5|-|TRBV10-1|TRBD2
CASSSTGLVTETQYF
TGCGCCAGCAGTTCCACGGGACTAGTAACGGAGACCCAGTACTTC
>TRBJ2-2|-|TRBV28|TRBD2
CASSSPPGGARRELFF
TGTGCCAGCAGTTCCCCCCCCGGGGGGGCCAGACGGGAGCTGTTTTTT
>TRBJ1-3|-|TRBV7-6|-
CASSKSDRTGNTIYF
TGTGCCAGCAGCAAGTCCGACAGAACTGGAAACACCATATATTTT
>TRBJ2-1|-|TRBV27|-
CASRPFRAGTYNEQFF
TGTGCCAGCAGACCCTTCAGGGCGGGAACCTACAATGAGCAGTTCTTC
>TRBJ2-1|-|TRBV5-1|TRBD2
CASSLTPSVAGAHWGDEQFF
TGCGCCAGCAGCCTGACCCCCTCGGTAGCGGGAGCCCACTGGGGAGATGAGCAGTTCTTC
>TRBJ2-7|-|TRBV10-3|-
CASSTRGRDLYEQYF
TGTGCCAGCTCGACTAGAGGAAGGGACCTGTACGAGCAGTACTTC
>TRBJ2-2|-|TRBV4-1|-
CASSQVVTNTGELFF
TGCGCCAGCAGCCAAGTTGTCACTAACACCGGGGAGCTGTTTTTT
>TRBJ1-1|-|TRBV28|TRBD1
CASSLLIGQDLEAFF
TGTGCCAGCAGTTTATTAATCGGACAGGACCTTGAAGCTTTCTTT
>TRBJ1-1|-|TRBV12-3/TRBV12-4|-
CASSSGVGSAFF
TGTGCCAGCAGTTCAGGGGTCGGGTCAGCTTTCTTT
>TRBJ2-3|-|TRBV28|TRBD1
CASSLGTAPADTQYF
TGTGCCAGCAGTTTAGGGACAGCTCCGGCGGATACGCAGTATTTT
>TRBJ1-1|-|TRBV25-1|-
CASSEFGTPNTEAFF
TGTGCCAGCAGTGAATTCGGGACACCGAACACTGAAGCTTTCTTT
>TRBJ1-5|-|TRBV28|TRBD1
CASGTGSINQPQHF
TGTGCCAGCGGGACAGGGTCGATTAATCAGCCCCAGCATTTT